These 19 T cell receptor beta chains share one sample of origin, sequenced in a study of shared clonotypes between healthy human individuals. Clones were sequenced by immunoSEQ multiplex PCR, and TCRdb holds only the in-frame ones, with some missing. The table has 600,000 or so clones, around 96% seen once; the top ten hold about 0.11%. Naive CD8 cells lacked CD45RO, underwent positive selection for CCR7 and left out terminally differentiated effector memory CD45RA+ cells. Sequenced material: naive CD8+ T cells sorted from blood. The receptor set was obtained from a woman between 25 and 40 years old in good health.

The chain links TRBV6-1 to TRBJ2-7; 7 nucleotides match TRBD2. Germline V gene lookup returns CDR1 MNHNS and CDR2 SASEGT. This CDR3 region has 13 residues. Unmatched junction bases numbered 5, after V lost 6 bases and J lost 3 bases. In nucleotides, the CDR3 is TGTGCCAGCAGCTACAGCGGGGTCTACGAGCAGTACTTC. Translation: CASSYSGVYEQYF.

As for this clone: Additional DNA sequences in this sample encode the identical CDR3. The V and J genes are TRBV7-9 and TRBJ1-1; D gene uncertain. Looked up from germline, CDR1 is SEHNR and CDR2 is FQNEAQ (reference sequence). Trimming stripped 5 bases from V and 4 bases from J, with 8 bases between. The CDR3 consists of 12 residues. CDR3 region: CASSPGGTEAFF. In DNA form, the CDR3 reads TGTGCCAGCAGCCCGGGAGGCACTGAAGCTTTCTTT.

Comment on this clone: Other nucleotide sequences from this sample produce the same CDR3. The V gene is TRBV5-1, the J gene TRBJ2-7, with 7 bases matching TRBD1. V trimming: 0 bases; J trimming: 3 bases; junction bases outside the gene matches: 3. The CDR3 spans 14 residues. Germline-derived CDR1 and CDR2 are SGHRS and YFSETQ. This CDR3 is CASSLGQGVYEQYF. CDR3 DNA sequence: TGCGCCAGCAGCTTGGGGCAGGGGGTCTACGAGCAGTACTTC.

For this clone: Distinct nucleotide sequences in the sample also encode this CDR3. The V call is TRBV27, the J call TRBJ2-1; TRBD1 matches at 7 bases. The CDR3 sequence is 15 residues long. V lost 5 bases to trimming and J lost 0 bases; unmatched junction nucleotides: 4. Germline V CDR1 and CDR2: MNHEY, SMNVEV (reference sequence). CDR3 nucleotide sequence: TGTGCCAGCAGTCCCGGGACAGTCTCCTACAATGAGCAGTTCTTC. Translated, it gives CASSPGTVSYNEQFF.

In DNA, the CDR3 is TGTGCCAGCAGTTACCAACAGGGGAATCAGGCCCTCCACTTT. Translated: CASSYQQGNQALHF. The rearrangement links TRBV6-6 to TRBJ1-6; 7 bases fit TRBD1. Germline values: CDR1 MNHNY, CDR2 SVGAGI (reference sequence). After removal of 2 bases from V and 14 bases from J, the junction contained 9 bases not matched to a gene. The CDR3 spans 14 residues.

J is TRBJ1-1 and V is TRBV5-5; D gene ambiguous. Germline V gene sequence: CDR1 SGHKS, CDR2 YYEKEE (reference sequence). The V and J ends lost 0 bases and 7 bases respectively, with 4 bases between them. The CDR3 contains 11 residues. This chain's CDR3 is CASSLGFEAFF. The CDR3 DNA follows: TGTGCCAGCAGCTTGGGTTTTGAAGCTTTCTTT.

This chain joins TRBV4-1 and TRBJ2-5, with TRBD2 identical over 11 bases. J gave up 5 bases and V 2 bases, and 10 bases lay outside the gene matches. This CDR3 has 17 residues. Germline loops: CDR1 MGHRA, CDR2 YSYEKL. The CDR3 DNA follows: TGCGCCAGCAGCCAAACTAGCGGGAGTGAGTTCCGGGAGACCCAGTACTTC. Its protein is CASSQTSGSEFRETQYF.

This chain connects TRBV6-6 to TRBJ1-3; D is unclear. The CDR3 length is 15 residues. Germline CDR1 and CDR2: MNHNY and SVGAGI (reference sequence). V lost 0 bases, J lost 2 bases, and 8 bases lay in between. CDR3 protein: CASSYSEGTGNTIYF. CDR3 sequence (DNA): TGTGCCAGCAGTTACTCCGAGGGAACTGGAAACACCATATATTTT.

The chain links TRBV7-2 to TRBJ2-6; 8 nucleotides agree with TRBD1. CDR1 is SGHTA, CDR2 FQGNSA, per germline. V was pared by 5 bases and J by 3 bases, with 6 bases of the junction left unmatched. This CDR3 has 16 amino acids. The CDR3 bases are TGTGCCAGCAGCGGCAGGGGGCGCGGTGGGGCCAACGTCCTGACTTTC. The encoded protein is CASSGRGRGGANVLTF.

This sequence joins TRBV28 and TRBJ2-1, with TRBD2 matching over 11 bases. Germline V gene sequence: CDR1 MDHEN, CDR2 SYDVKM. The V and J ends lost 5 bases and 3 bases, in that order; junction bases with no gene match: 9. The CDR3 spans 17 residues. The CDR3 bases are TGTGCCAGCAGTCTCTTCCTGACTAGCGGGGACTACAATGAGCAGTTCTTC. Translating it yields CASSLFLTSGDYNEQFF.

The J gene is TRBJ2-2, the V gene TRBV9; D unclear. CDR1 SGDLS and CDR2 YYNGEE come from the germline V gene. The V gene lost 2 bases and the J gene lost 3 bases, with 8 bases spanning the gap. The CDR3 is made up of 14 amino acids. As DNA, the CDR3 is TGTGCCAGCAGCGTCGCCCAGGACACCGGGGAGCTGTTTTTT. This translates into CASSVAQDTGELFF.

This chain joins TRBV30 and TRBJ2-2, with 7 bases matching TRBD1. Germline V gene sequence: CDR1 GTSNPN, CDR2 SVGIG (reference sequence). There are 14 residues in the CDR3. J lost 1 base, V lost 4 bases, and 3 bases had no gene match. CDR3 protein: CAWMRTGNTGELFF. Written as DNA, the CDR3 is TGTGCCTGGATGAGGACAGGGAACACCGGGGAGCTGTTTTTT.

This clone was picked up one time. The rearrangement joins TRBV2 to TRBJ2-7; D not certain. The CDR3 runs 13 residues. Germline loops: CDR1 SNHLY, CDR2 FYNNEI. The V end lost 4 bases, the J end lost 0 bases, and 7 bases lay between the germline ends. The CDR3 protein is CASSGVSSYEQYF. In DNA, the CDR3 is TGTGCCAGCAGTGGGGTAAGCTCCTACGAGCAGTACTTC.

This clone was seen a single time. The DNA for the CDR3 is TGTGCCAGCAGTTTATTTGGACAGGGCACTGAAGCTTTCTTT. Protein sequence: CASSLFGQGTEAFF. The rearrangement links TRBV28 to TRBJ1-1, with 8 positions matching TRBD1. V lost 1 base, J lost 4 bases, and 2 bases stayed unmatched. CDR1 is MDHEN, CDR2 SYDVKM, per germline. The CDR3 contains 14 residues. The full variable domain, in which reference TRBV28 and TRBJ1-1 provide the parts outside the CDR3, is DVKVTQSSRYLVKRTGEKVFLECVQDMDHENMFWYRQDPGLGLRLIYFSYDVKMKEKGDIPEGYSVSREKKERFSLILESASTNQTSMYLCASSLFGQGTEAFFGQGTRLTVV.

The V gene is TRBV19, the J gene TRBJ1-1, with D unresolved. CDR1 and CDR2 (germline): LNHDA, SQIVND (reference sequence). The CDR3 is 13 residues long. Trimming pared 6 bases from V and 0 bases from J, leaving 8 bases between. The CDR3 bases are TGTGCCAGTAGGCCCGATTTGAACACTGAAGCTTTCTTT. Protein: CASRPDLNTEAFF.

This chain uses TRBV6-5 with TRBJ2-3; D remains ambiguous. From germline, CDR1 is MNHEY and CDR2 SVGAGI. The CDR3 length is 13 residues. Trimming removed 3 bases at V and 3 bases at J, with 7 bases between. CDR3 DNA: TGTGCCAGCAGTTATACGGAAACAGATACGCAGTATTTT. Residues: CASSYTETDTQYF.

The chain combines TRBV28 with TRBJ2-7, with D possibly matching TRBD1 (6 bases). This CDR3 spans 13 amino acids. Trimming removed 3 bases at V and 2 bases at J, with 8 bases between. Germline V gives CDR1 MDHEN, CDR2 SYDVKM. CDR3 protein: CASSFTGTYEQYF. The DNA for the CDR3 is TGTGCCAGCAGTTTCACAGGGACCTACGAGCAGTACTTC.

This clone is a singleton in its sample. The chain couples TRBV6-5 to TRBJ2-7; D call uncertain. The CDR3 runs 12 residues. Germline lookup yields CDR1 MNHEY and CDR2 SVGAGI. V lost 6 bases to trimming and J lost 0 bases, with 6 bases between them. Here the CDR3 DNA reads TGTGCCAGCAGGGGAAGCTCCTACGAGCAGTACTTC. Translated: CASRGSSYEQYF.

This clone showed up just a few times. The chain has TRBV30 and TRBJ1-1, with 7 bases lining up with TRBD1. With 6 bases clipped from V and 1 base from J, the junction kept 5 bases outside the gene matches. Germline V gene sequence: CDR1 GTSNPN, CDR2 SVGIG (reference sequence). The CDR3 spans 13 residues. CDR3 amino acids: CACTRTGNTEAFF. The CDR3 DNA follows: TGTGCCTGTACCCGGACAGGGAACACTGAAGCTTTCTTT.